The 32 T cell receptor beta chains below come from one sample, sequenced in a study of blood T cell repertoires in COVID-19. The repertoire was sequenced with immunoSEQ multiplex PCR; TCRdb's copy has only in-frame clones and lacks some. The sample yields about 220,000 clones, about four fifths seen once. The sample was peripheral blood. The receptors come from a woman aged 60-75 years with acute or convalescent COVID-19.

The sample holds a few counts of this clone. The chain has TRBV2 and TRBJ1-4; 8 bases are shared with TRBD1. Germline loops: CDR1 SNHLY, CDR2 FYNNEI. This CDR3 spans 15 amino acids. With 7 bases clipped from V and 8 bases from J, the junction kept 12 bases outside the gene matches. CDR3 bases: TGTGCCAGCATCGAACAGGGGACAGGTCGCGAAAAACTGTTTTTT. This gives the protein CASIEQGTGREKLFF.

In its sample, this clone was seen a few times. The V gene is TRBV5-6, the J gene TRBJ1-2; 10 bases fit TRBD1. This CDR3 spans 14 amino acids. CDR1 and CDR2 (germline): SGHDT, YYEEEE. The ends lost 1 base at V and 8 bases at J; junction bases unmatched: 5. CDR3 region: CASSLRQGAGGYTF. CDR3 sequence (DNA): TGTGCCAGCAGCTTGAGACAGGGGGCGGGAGGCTACACCTTC.

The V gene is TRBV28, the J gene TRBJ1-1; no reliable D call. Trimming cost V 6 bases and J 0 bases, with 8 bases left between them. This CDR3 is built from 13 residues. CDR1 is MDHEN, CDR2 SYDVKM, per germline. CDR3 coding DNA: TGTGCCAGCAGGCCCACTATGAACACTGAAGCTTTCTTT. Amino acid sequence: CASRPTMNTEAFF. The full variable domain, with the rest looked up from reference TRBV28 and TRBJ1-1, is DVKVTQSSRYLVKRTGEKVFLECVQDMDHENMFWYRQDPGLGLRLIYFSYDVKMKEKGDIPEGYSVSREKKERFSLILESASTNQTSMYLCASRPTMNTEAFFGQGTRLTVV.

The CDR3 reads CASSDVSGANTEAFF. CDR3 coding DNA: TGTGCCAGCAGTGATGTTTCAGGGGCTAACACTGAAGCTTTCTTT. The rearrangement joins TRBV6-1 to TRBJ1-1, with D tentatively TRBD1 (6 bases). The germline gives CDR1 MNHNS, CDR2 SASEGT. The CDR3 spans 15 residues. V lost 3 bases, J lost 2 bases, and 13 bases lay in between.

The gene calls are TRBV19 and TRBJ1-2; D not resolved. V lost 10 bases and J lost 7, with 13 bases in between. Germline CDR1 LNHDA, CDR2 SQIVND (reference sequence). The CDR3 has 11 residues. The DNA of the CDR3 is TGTGCCACCGCAGGTGGCGTTGGCTACACCTTC. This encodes CATAGGVGYTF.

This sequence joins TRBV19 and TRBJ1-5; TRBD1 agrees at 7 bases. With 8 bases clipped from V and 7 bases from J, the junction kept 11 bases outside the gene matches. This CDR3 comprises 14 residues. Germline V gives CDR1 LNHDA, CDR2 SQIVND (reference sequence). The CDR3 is CASSPETGRQPQHF. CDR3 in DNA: TGTGCCAGTTCCCCTGAGACAGGGAGGCAGCCCCAGCATTTT.

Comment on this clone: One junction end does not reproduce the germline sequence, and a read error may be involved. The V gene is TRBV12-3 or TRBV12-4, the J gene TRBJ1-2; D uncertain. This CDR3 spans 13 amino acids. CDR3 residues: CASSLVESAWMAF. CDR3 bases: TGTGCCAGCAGTTTGGTGGAGTCGGCCTGGATGGCCTTC.

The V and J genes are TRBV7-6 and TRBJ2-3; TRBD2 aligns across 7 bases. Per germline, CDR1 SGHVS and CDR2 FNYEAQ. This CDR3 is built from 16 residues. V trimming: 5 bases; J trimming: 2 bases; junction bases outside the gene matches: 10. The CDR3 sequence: CASSGGGGYTTDTQYF. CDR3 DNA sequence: TGTGCCAGCAGCGGGGGGGGTGGCTACACCACAGATACGCAGTATTTT.

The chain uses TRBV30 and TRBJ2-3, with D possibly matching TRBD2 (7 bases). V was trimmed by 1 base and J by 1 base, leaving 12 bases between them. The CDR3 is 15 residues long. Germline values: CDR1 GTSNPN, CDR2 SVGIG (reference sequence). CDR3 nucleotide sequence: TGTGCCTGGAGTGGAGGGGGGGGTCGCACAGATACGCAGTATTTT. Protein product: CAWSGGGGRTDTQYF.

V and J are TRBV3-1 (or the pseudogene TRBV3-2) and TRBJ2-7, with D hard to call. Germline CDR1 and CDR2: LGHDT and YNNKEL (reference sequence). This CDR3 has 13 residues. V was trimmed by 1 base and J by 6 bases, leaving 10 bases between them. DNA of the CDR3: TGTGCCAGCAGCCAAGCGGTAGCTATCGAGCAGTACTTC. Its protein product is CASSQAVAIEQYF.

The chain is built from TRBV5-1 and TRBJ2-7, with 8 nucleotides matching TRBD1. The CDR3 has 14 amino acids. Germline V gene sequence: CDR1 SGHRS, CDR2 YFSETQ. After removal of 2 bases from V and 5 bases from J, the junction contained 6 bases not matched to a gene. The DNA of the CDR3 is TGCGCCAGCAGCTTTTCAGGGGGCTCGGACGAGCAGTACTTC. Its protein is CASSFSGGSDEQYF.

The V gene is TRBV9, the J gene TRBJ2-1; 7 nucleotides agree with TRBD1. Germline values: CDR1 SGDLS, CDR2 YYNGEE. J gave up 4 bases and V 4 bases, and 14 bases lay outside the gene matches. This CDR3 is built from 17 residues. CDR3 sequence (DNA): TGTGCCAGCAGCCTCAGAGAGACAGGGAAAGGGTACAATGAGCAGTTCTTC. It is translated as CASSLRETGKGYNEQFF. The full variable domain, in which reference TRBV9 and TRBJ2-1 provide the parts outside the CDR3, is DSGVTQTPKHLITATGQRVTLRCSPRSGDLSVYWYQQSLDQGLQFLIQYYNGEERAKGNILERFSAQQFPDLHSELNLSSLELGDSALYFCASSLRETGKGYNEQFFGPGTRLTVL.

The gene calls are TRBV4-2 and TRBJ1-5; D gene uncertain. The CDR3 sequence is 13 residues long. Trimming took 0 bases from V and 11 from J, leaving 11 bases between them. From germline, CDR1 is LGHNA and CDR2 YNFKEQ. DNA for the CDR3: TGTGCCAGCAGCCAAGACAAGGGAGCGGCCCAGCATTTT. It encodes CASSQDKGAAQHF.

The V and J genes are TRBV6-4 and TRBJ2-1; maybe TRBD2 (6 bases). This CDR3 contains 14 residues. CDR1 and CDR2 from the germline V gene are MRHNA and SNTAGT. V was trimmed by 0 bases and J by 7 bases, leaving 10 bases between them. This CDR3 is CASSDSIGGNEQFF. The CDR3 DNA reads TGTGCCAGCAGTGACTCGATAGGAGGGAATGAGCAGTTCTTC.

The CDR3 region has the DNA TGTGCCAGCTCACCTCGGACAGGGAGGACTGAAGCTTTCTTT. It codes for CASSPRTGRTEAFF. The chain is built from TRBV18 and TRBJ1-1; 8 nucleotides line up with TRBD1. Germline assignment: CDR1 KGHSH and CDR2 LQKENI. Trimming removed 3 bases from V and 5 bases from J; junction bases left unmatched: 5. This CDR3 comprises 14 residues. The whole variable domain, filled in from reference TRBV18 and TRBJ1-1, reads NAGVMQNPRHLVRRRGQEARLRCSPMKGHSHVYWYRQLPEEGLKFMVYLQKENIIDESGMPKERFSAEFPKEGPSILRIQQVVRGDSAAYFCASSPRTGRTEAFFGQGTRLTVV.

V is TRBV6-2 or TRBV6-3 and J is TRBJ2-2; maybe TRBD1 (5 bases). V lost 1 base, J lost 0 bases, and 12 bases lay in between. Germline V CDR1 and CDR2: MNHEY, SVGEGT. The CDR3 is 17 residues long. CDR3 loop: CASSYYRQHANTGELFF. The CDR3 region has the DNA TGTGCCAGCAGTTACTACCGACAGCACGCGAACACCGGGGAGCTGTTTTTT.

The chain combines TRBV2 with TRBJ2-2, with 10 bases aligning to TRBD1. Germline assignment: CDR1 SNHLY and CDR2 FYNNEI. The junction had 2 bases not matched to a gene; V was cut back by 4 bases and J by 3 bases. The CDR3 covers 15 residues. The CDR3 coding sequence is TGTGCCAGCAGTGCTGGGACAGGGGACACCGGGGAGCTGTTTTTT. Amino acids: CASSAGTGDTGELFF.

CDR3 amino acids: CASSLLAGADTDTQYF. DNA for the CDR3: TGTGCCAGCAGCTTACTCGCAGGGGCGGACACAGATACGCAGTATTTT. This chain uses TRBV11-2 with TRBJ2-3, with D perhaps TRBD1 (6 bases). The CDR3 is made up of 16 amino acids. V shed 2 bases and J shed 2 bases, with 14 bases lying between them. Germline V CDR1 and CDR2: SGHAT, FQNNGV.

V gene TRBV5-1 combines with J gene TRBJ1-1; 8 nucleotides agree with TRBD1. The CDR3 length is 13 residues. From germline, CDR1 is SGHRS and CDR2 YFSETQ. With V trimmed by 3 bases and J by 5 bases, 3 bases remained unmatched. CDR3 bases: TGCGCCAGCAGCTCAACAGGGGGGACTGAAGCTTTCTTT. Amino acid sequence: CASSSTGGTEAFF.

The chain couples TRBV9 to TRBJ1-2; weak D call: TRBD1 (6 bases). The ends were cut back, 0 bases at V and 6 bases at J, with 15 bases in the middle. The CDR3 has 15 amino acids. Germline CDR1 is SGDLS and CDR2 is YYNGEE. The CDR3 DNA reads TGTGCCAGCAGCGTAGACTTGCTGTCAGGGGATGGCTACACCTTC. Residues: CASSVDLLSGDGYTF. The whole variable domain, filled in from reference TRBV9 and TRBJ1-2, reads DSGVTQTPKHLITATGQRVTLRCSPRSGDLSVYWYQQSLDQGLQFLIQYYNGEERAKGNILERFSAQQFPDLHSELNLSSLELGDSALYFCASSVDLLSGDGYTFGSGTRLTVV.

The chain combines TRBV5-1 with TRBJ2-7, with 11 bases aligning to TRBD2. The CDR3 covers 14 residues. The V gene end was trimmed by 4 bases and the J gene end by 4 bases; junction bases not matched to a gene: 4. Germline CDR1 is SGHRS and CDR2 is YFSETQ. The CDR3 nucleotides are TGCGCCAGCAGCGCTGGGACTAGCGGTTACGAGCAGTACTTC. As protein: CASSAGTSGYEQYF.

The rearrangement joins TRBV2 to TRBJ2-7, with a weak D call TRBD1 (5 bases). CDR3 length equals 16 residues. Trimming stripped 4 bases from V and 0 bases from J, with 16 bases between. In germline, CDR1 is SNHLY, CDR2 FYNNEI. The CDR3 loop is CASSGGIRASSYEQYF. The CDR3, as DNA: TGTGCCAGCAGTGGGGGAATCAGGGCAAGCTCCTACGAGCAGTACTTC.

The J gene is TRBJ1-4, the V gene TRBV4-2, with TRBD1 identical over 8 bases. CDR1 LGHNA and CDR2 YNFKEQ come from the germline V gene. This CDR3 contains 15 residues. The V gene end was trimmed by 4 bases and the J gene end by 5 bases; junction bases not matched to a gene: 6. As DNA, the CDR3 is TGTGCCAGCAGCCGGACAGGGAATGGAAATGAAAAACTGTTTTTT. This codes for CASSRTGNGNEKLFF.

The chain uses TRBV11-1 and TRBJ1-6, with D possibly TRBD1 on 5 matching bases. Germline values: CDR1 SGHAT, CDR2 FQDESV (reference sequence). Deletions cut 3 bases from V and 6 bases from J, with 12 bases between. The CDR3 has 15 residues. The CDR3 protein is CASSLEGSRNSPLHF. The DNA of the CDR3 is TGTGCCAGCAGCTTGGAGGGGTCGCGTAATTCACCCCTCCACTTT.

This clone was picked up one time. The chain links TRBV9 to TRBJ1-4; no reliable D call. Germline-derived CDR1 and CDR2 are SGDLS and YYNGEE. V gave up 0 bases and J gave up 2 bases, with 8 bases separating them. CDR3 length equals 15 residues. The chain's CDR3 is CASSVAGITNEKLFF. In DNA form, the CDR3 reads TGTGCCAGCAGCGTAGCGGGGATTACTAATGAAAAACTGTTTTTT.

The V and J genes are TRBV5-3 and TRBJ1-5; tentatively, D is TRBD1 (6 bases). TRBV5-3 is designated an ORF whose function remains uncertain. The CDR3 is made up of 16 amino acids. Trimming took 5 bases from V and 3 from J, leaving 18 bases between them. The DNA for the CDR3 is TGTGCCAGAAGGACCATCTCGACAGGCTACAATCAGCCCCAGCATTTT. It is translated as CARRTISTGYNQPQHF.

The CDR3 DNA follows: TGCGCCAGCAGCCAAACGGGAAGTCATTCACCCCTCCACTTT. It translates to CASSQTGSHSPLHF. The chain is built from TRBV4-3 and TRBJ1-6; D gene unclear. This CDR3 contains 14 residues. Germline lookup yields CDR1 LGHNA and CDR2 YSLEER. V was pared by 2 bases and J by 8 bases, with 10 bases between.

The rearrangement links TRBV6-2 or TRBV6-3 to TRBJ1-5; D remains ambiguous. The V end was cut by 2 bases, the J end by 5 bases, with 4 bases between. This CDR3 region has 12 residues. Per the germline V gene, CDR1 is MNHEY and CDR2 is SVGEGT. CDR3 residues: CASSYLYQPQHF. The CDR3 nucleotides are TGTGCCAGCAGTTACCTGTATCAGCCCCAGCATTTT.

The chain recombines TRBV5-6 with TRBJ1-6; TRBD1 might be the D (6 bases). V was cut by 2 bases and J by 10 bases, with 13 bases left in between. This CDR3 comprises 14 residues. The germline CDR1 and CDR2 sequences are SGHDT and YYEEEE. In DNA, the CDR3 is TGTGCCAGCAGCTTCAGGGGAGATGGGTCACCCCTCCACTTT. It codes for CASSFRGDGSPLHF.

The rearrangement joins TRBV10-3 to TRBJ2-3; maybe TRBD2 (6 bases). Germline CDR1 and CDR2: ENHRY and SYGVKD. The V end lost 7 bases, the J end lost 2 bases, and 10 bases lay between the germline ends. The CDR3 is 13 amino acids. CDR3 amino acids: CAIKGLNTDTQYF. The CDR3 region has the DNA TGTGCCATCAAGGGACTGAACACAGATACGCAGTATTTT.

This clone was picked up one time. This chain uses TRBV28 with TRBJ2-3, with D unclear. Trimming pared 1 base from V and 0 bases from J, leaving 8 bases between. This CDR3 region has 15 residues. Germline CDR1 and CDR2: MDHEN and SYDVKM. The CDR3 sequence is CASSLSALSTDTQYF. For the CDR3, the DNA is TGTGCCAGCAGTTTATCAGCGCTTAGCACAGATACGCAGTATTTT.

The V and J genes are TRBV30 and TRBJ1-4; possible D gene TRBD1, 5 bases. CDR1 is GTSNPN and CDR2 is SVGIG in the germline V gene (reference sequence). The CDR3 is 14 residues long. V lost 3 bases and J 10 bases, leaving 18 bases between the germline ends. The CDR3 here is CAWRPGGDVRKLFF. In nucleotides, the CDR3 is TGTGCCTGGAGGCCCGGAGGGGACGTGAGAAAACTGTTTTTT.